This T cell receptor beta chain was recovered during a study of blood T cell repertoires in COVID-19. TCRdb's copy holds only in-frame clones and misses some; the assay was immunoSEQ multiplex PCR. The sample holds some 260,000 clones, 85% to 90% seen once. The table lists this clone with a count of one. The receptor comes from a man aged 35-49 years who had recovered from COVID-19. Sequences were obtained from PBMCs or T cells enriched from blood (not recorded which).

CDR3 coding DNA: TGTGCCAGCAGACCCAATCCATGGGGAGGGCGCACAGATACGCAGTATTTT. Translation: CASRPNPWGGRTDTQYF. V usage is TRBV6-9 and J usage is TRBJ2-3; 7 bases map to TRBD2. This CDR3 spans 17 amino acids. Per germline, CDR1 MNHGY and CDR2 SVAAGI. V lost 6 bases, J lost 1 base, and 13 bases stayed unmatched.